These T cell receptor beta chains were read from a single sample in a study of blood T cell repertoires in COVID-19. Assay: immunoSEQ multiplex PCR; the TCRdb copy retains only in-frame clones and omits some. Here the sample spans about 130,000 clones, approximately 91% being singletons. The sequenced material came from peripheral blood. Receptors originate from a woman aged 80 or over with acute or convalescent COVID-19. Each CDR3 is given with its conserved first and last residue. Each record gives: D gene, V gene, clone size, J gene, CDR3 protein, CDR3 DNA. D genes are given only for firm matches. Where a row states a size, it is once, few, many or the class of an expanded clone; other rows omit it.

d_gene: TRBD1; v_gene: TRBV4-1; abundance: NA; j_gene: TRBJ1-1; CDR3aa: CASSQVGQGNTEAFF; CDR3nt: TGCGCCAGCAGCCAAGTCGGACAGGGAAATACTGAAGCTTTCTTT
d_gene: NA; v_gene: TRBV5-4; abundance: NA; j_gene: TRBJ1-2; CDR3aa: CASSFISTTYGYTF; CDR3nt: TGTGCCAGCAGCTTCATCTCTACCACCTATGGCTACACCTTC
d_gene: NA; v_gene: TRBV6-6; abundance: NA; j_gene: TRBJ2-5; CDR3aa: CASSPGAPRETQYF; CDR3nt: TGTGCCAGCAGTCCTGGGGCTCCGAGGGAGACCCAGTACTTC
d_gene: TRBD1; v_gene: TRBV19; abundance: NA; j_gene: TRBJ1-2; CDR3aa: CASTDRAIFYGYTF; CDR3nt: TGTGCCAGTACGGACAGGGCGATATTCTATGGCTACACCTTC
d_gene: TRBD1; v_gene: TRBV4-2; abundance: few; j_gene: TRBJ2-7; CDR3aa: CASSQDTGAYEQYF; CDR3nt: TGTGCCAGCAGCCAAGATACAGGGGCCTACGAGCAGTACTTC
d_gene: TRBD1; v_gene: TRBV7-2; abundance: NA; j_gene: TRBJ1-4; CDR3aa: CASSLGGTGNEKLFF; CDR3nt: TGTGCCAGCAGCTTAGGGGGGACAGGGAATGAAAAACTGTTTTTT
d_gene: TRBD2; v_gene: TRBV9; abundance: NA; j_gene: TRBJ2-5; CDR3aa: CASSVEGGRARETQYF; CDR3nt: TGTGCCAGCAGCGTAGAAGGCGGGAGGGCCCGAGAGACCCAGTACTTC
d_gene: TRBD1; v_gene: TRBV6-5; abundance: NA; j_gene: TRBJ1-2; CDR3aa: CASSSGTVIYGYTF; CDR3nt: TGTGCCAGCAGCTCCGGGACAGTCATCTATGGCTACACCTTC
d_gene: TRBD2; v_gene: TRBV7-2; abundance: NA; j_gene: TRBJ2-2; CDR3aa: CASSYRGGSTGELFF; CDR3nt: TGTGCCAGCAGTTACCGGGGGGGCAGCACCGGGGAGCTGTTTTTT
d_gene: TRBD2; v_gene: TRBV5-1; abundance: NA; j_gene: TRBJ2-5; CDR3aa: CASSSGTSGETQYF; CDR3nt: TGCGCCAGCAGCTCCGGGACTAGCGGGGAGACCCAGTACTTC
d_gene: NA; v_gene: TRBV6-5; abundance: NA; j_gene: TRBJ2-3; CDR3aa: CASRGLNGNTDTQYF; CDR3nt: TGTGCCAGCAGAGGACTTAACGGGAACACAGATACGCAGTATTTT
d_gene: NA; v_gene: TRBV12-3/TRBV12-4; abundance: NA; j_gene: TRBJ2-7; CDR3aa: CASSLDSSYEQYF; CDR3nt: TGTGCCAGCAGTTTGGACAGCTCCTACGAGCAGTACTTC
d_gene: TRBD2; v_gene: TRBV7-9; abundance: NA; j_gene: TRBJ2-7; CDR3aa: CASTHLAGGLHEQYF; CDR3nt: TGTGCCAGCACTCATCTAGCGGGGGGGCTCCACGAGCAGTACTTC
d_gene: NA; v_gene: TRBV2; abundance: NA; j_gene: TRBJ2-5; CDR3aa: CASSGSGTGTQYF; CDR3nt: TGTGCCAGCAGCGGATCGGGTACCGGGACCCAGTACTTC
d_gene: TRBD1; v_gene: TRBV7-2; abundance: NA; j_gene: TRBJ1-5; CDR3aa: CASSPGTGRNQPQHF; CDR3nt: TGTGCCAGCAGCCCGGGGACAGGGAGGAATCAGCCCCAGCATTTT
d_gene: NA; v_gene: TRBV2; abundance: NA; j_gene: TRBJ2-4; CDR3aa: CASSDYRIAKNIQYF; CDR3nt: TGTGCCAGCAGCGACTATCGCATAGCCAAAAACATTCAGTACTTC
d_gene: TRBD1; v_gene: TRBV10-3; abundance: NA; j_gene: TRBJ1-5; CDR3aa: CAISEDPGQNQPQHF; CDR3nt: TGTGCCATCAGTGAGGATCCGGGACAGAATCAGCCCCAGCATTTT
d_gene: TRBD2; v_gene: TRBV4-2; abundance: NA; j_gene: TRBJ2-1; CDR3aa: CASSRRLADYNEQFF; CDR3nt: TGTGCCAGCAGCCGACGGCTAGCGGATTACAATGAGCAGTTCTTC
d_gene: TRBD1; v_gene: TRBV5-1; abundance: NA; j_gene: TRBJ1-1; CDR3aa: CASSGGQPNTEAFF; CDR3nt: TGCGCCAGCAGCGGGGGACAGCCGAACACTGAAGCTTTCTTT
d_gene: NA; v_gene: TRBV5-1; abundance: NA; j_gene: TRBJ1-4; CDR3aa: CASSVGRGEKLFF; CDR3nt: TGCGCCAGCAGCGTGGGCCGGGGAGAAAAACTGTTTTTT